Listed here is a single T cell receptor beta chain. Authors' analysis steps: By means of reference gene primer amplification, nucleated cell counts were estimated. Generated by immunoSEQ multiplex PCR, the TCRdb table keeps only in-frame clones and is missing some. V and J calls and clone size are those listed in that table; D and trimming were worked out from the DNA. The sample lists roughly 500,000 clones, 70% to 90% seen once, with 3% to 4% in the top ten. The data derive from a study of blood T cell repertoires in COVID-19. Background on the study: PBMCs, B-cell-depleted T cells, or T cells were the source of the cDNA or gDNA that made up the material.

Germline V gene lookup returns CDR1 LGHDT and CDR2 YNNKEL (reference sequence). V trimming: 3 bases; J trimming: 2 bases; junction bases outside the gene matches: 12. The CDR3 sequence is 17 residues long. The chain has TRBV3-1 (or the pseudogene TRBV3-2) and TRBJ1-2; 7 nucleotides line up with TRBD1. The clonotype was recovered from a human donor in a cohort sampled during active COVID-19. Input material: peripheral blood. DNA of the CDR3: TGTGCCAGCAGCCAGGGCTTTGGGACAGCCAACAACTATGGCTACACCTTC. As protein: CASSQGFGTANNYGYTF.